This T cell receptor beta chain derives from a study of regulatory T cells in long-lasting Graves disease. Study results and caveats: Persistent patients had more shared public clonotypes (under 3,000) than new patients (approximately 970).

This clonotype has ten or more counts. Its specificity is unknown. Documented time point: newly diagnosed GD, antithyroid drugs for less than 3 months. PBMCs provided the RNA from which the TCR library was made. Patients were from an endocrinology department in Xi'an, China. The V gene's germline CDR1 is LNHNV and CDR2 YYDKDF (reference sequence). The V end was cut by 4 bases, the J end by 2 bases, with 8 bases between. The CDR3 is made up of 13 amino acids. The authors built TCR beta libraries using iRepertoire HTBI primers and Arm-PCR of CDR3 regions. TCRdb re-analysed the multiplex PCR reads in MiXCR, keeping a single row per CDR3 protein. The profile covers approximately 270,000 distinct CDR3 sequences, with about 18% appearing a single time and 14% taken by the ten largest. These sequences were also reported in another study, on T cells in Graves' hyperthyroidism and ophthalmopathy. Per that paper: Diagnoses were made from clinical symptoms, serum measures (thyroxine and TRAb), thyroid ultrasound and orbital computed tomography.

The rearrangement uses TRBV15 and TRBJ2-5; D unclear. The receptor comes from a woman aged 25 to 39 with Graves disease. The sequences come from peripheral blood mononuclear cells (PBMCs), collected at new diagnosis, from a patient treated with antithyroid drugs. CDR3 nucleotides: TGTGCCACCAGCAACCTAGTACAAGAGACCCAGTACTTC. It encodes CATSNLVQETQYF.